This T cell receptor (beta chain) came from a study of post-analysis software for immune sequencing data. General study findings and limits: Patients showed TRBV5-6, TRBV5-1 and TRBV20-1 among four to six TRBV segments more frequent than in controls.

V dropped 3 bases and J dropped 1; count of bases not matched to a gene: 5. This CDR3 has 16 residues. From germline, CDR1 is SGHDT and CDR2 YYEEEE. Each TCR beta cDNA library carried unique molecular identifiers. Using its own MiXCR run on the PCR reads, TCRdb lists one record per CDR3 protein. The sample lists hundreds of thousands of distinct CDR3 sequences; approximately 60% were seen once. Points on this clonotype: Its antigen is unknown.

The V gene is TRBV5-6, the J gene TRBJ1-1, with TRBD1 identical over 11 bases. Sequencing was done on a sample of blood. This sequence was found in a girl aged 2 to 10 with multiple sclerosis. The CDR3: CASSYGQGAPNTEAFF. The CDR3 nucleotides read TGTGCCAGCAGCTATGGACAGGGGGCACCGAACACTGAAGCTTTCTTT.